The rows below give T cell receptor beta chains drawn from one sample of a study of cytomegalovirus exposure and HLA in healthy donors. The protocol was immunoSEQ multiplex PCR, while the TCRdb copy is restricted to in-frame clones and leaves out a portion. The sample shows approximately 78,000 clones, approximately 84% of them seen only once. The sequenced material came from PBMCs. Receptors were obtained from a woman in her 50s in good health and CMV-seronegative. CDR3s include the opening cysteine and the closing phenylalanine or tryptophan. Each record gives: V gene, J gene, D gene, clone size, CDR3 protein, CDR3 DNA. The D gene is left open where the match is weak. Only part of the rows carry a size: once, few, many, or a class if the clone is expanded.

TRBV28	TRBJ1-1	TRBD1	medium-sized	CASSMTGGGNTEAFF	TGTGCCAGCAGTATGACAGGGGGGGGAAACACTGAAGCTTTCTTT
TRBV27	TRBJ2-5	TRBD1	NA	CASSGTGGELKTQYF	TGTGCCAGCAGTGGGACAGGGGGTGAGTTGAAGACCCAGTACTTC
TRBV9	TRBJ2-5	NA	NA	CASSAEGNQETQYF	TGTGCCAGCAGCGCCGAGGGTAATCAAGAGACCCAGTACTTC
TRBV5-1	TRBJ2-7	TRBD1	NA	CASRRDSSYEQYF	TGCGCCAGCAGAAGGGACAGCTCCTACGAGCAGTACTTC
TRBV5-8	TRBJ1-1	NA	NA	CASRSGGRGTEAFF	TGTGCCAGCAGATCAGGTGGTCGGGGGACTGAAGCTTTCTTT
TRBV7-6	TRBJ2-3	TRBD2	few	CASSLAPLAGGPADTQYF	TGTGCCAGCAGCTTAGCGCCACTAGCGGGAGGGCCAGCGGATACGCAGTATTTT
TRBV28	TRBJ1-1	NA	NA	CASHGTYTEAFF	TGTGCCAGCCACGGGACTTACACTGAAGCTTTCTTT
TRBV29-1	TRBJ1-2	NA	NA	CSVALGGAIYGYTF	TGCAGCGTTGCCCTTGGGGGGGCGATCTATGGCTACACCTTC
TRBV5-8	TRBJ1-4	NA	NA	CASSKGHQLHNEKLFF	TGTGCCAGCAGCAAGGGACACCAACTACATAATGAAAAACTGTTTTTT
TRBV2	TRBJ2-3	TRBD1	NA	CASGQGAMTDTQYF	TGTGCCAGCGGGCAGGGGGCTATGACAGATACGCAGTATTTT
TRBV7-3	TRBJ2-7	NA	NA	CASSLKGVGTDEQYF	TGTGCCAGCAGCTTAAAGGGGGTGGGGACGGACGAGCAGTACTTC
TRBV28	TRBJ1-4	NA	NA	CASSRPRQEKLFF	TGTGCCAGCAGTCGCCCCAGGCAGGAAAAACTGTTTTTT
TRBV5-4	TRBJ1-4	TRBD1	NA	CASSRQGSDEKLFF	TGTGCCAGCAGCAGACAGGGATCGGATGAAAAACTGTTTTTT
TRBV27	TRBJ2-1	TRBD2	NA	CASSPTREGPYNEQFF	TGTGCCAGCAGTCCTACCCGGGAGGGACCCTACAATGAGCAGTTCTTC
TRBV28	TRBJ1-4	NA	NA	CASTLLADEKLFF	TGTGCCAGCACCCTCTTGGCGGATGAAAAACTGTTTTTT
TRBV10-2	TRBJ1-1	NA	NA	CASSRYSQGKSLEAFF	TGCGCCAGCAGTCGATATTCTCAGGGCAAGAGTTTAGAAGCTTTCTTT
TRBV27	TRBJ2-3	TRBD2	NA	CASSFLADTDTQYF	TGTGCCAGCAGTTTCCTAGCGGACACAGATACGCAGTATTTT
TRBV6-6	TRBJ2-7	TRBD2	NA	CASRTLTSGDYEQYF	TGTGCCAGCAGGACACTGACTAGCGGGGACTACGAGCAGTACTTC
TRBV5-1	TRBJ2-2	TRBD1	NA	CASSLEGGSYTGELFF	TGCGCCAGCAGCTTGGAAGGGGGCTCGTACACCGGGGAGCTGTTTTTT
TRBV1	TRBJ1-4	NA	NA	CTSSQHCF	TGCACCAGCAGCCAGCACTGTTTT
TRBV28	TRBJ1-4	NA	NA	CASSFWGSATNEKLFF	TGTGCCAGCAGTTTTTGGGGCTCTGCAACTAATGAAAAACTGTTTTTT
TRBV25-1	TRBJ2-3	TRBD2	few	CASSLAGATDTQYF	TGTGCCAGCAGCCTAGCGGGGGCCACAGATACGCAGTATTTT
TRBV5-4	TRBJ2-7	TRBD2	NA	CASSLASSGVPLGEQYF	TGTGCCAGCAGCTTGGCGTCTAGCGGGGTCCCTTTAGGGGAGCAGTACTTC
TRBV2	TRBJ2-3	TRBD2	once	CASRERSTSGSSDTQYF	TGTGCCAGCAGGGAGAGGTCGACTAGCGGGAGCTCAGATACGCAGTATTTT
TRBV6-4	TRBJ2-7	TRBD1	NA	CASSGRDRSSYEQYF	TGTGCCAGCAGTGGCCGGGACAGGAGCTCCTACGAGCAGTACTTC
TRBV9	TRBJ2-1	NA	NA	CASSVGPYEQFF	TGTGCCAGCAGCGTAGGTCCCTATGAGCAGTTCTTC
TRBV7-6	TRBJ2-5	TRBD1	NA	CASTRQGALETQYF	TGTGCCAGCACCCGACAGGGGGCTTTGGAGACCCAGTACTTC
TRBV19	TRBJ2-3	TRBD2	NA	CASSSLAGVPTDTQYF	TGTGCCAGTAGTTCACTAGCGGGGGTACCCACAGATACGCAGTATTTT
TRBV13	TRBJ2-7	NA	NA	CASSKGSEPLEQYF	TGTGCCAGCAGCAAAGGGAGTGAGCCCCTCGAGCAGTACTTC
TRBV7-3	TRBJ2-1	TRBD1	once	CASSSTPGQGDEQFF	TGTGCCAGCAGCTCAACCCCGGGACAGGGTGATGAGCAGTTCTTC
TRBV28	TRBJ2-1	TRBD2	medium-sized	CASVPTSLSYNEQFF	TGTGCCAGCGTCCCGACTAGCCTTTCTTACAATGAGCAGTTCTTC
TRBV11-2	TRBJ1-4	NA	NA	CASSLGIGGTNEKLFF	TGTGCCAGCAGCTTGGGCATCGGGGGAACTAATGAAAAACTGTTTTTT
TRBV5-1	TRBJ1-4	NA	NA	CASSWEGGKLFF	TGCGCCAGCAGCTGGGAGGGCGGAAAACTGTTTTTT
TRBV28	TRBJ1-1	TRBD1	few	CASSHGDRVKGNTEAFF	TGTGCCAGCAGTCATGGGGACAGGGTAAAGGGGAACACTGAAGCTTTCTTT
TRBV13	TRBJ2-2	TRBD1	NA	CASSQAGTGRNGELFF	TGTGCCAGCAGCCAAGCCGGGACAGGGAGGAACGGGGAGCTGTTTTTT
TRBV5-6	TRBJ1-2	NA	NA	CASSLGSLYYTF	TGTGCCAGCAGCTTGGGTTCGTTGTACTACACCTTC
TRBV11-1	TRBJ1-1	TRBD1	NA	CASRSTGANTEAFF	TGTGCCAGCAGGTCAACAGGGGCGAACACTGAAGCTTTCTTT
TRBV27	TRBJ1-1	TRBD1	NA	CASREGAFTEAFF	TGTGCCAGCAGAGAGGGGGCGTTTACTGAAGCTTTCTTT
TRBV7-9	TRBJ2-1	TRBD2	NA	CASSPAGVGYNEQFF	TGTGCCAGCAGCCCAGCGGGAGTAGGGTACAATGAGCAGTTCTTC
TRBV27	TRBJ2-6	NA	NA	CASSPSGANVLTF	TGTGCCAGCAGTCCGTCTGGGGCCAACGTCCTGACTTTC
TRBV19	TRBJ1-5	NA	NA	CASTTTGKQKPQHF	TGTGCCAGTACCACCACCGGGAAACAGAAGCCCCAGCATTTT
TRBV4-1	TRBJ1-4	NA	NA	CASSQEGSINEKLFF	TGCGCCAGCAGCCAAGAGGGCAGCATTAATGAAAAACTGTTTTTT
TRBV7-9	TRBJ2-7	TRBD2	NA	CASSPLRSGISYEQYF	TGTGCCAGCAGCCCCCTGCGAAGCGGGATCTCCTACGAGCAGTACTTC
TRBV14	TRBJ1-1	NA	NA	CASRPGSYSEAFF	TGTGCCAGCAGGCCCGGGTCCTACTCTGAAGCTTTCTTT
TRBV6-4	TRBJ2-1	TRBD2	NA	CASSASTSVNEQFF	TGTGCCAGCAGTGCATCGACTAGCGTCAATGAGCAGTTCTTC
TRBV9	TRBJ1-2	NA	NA	CASSVGRGLNYGYTF	TGTGCCAGCAGCGTAGGGAGAGGGCTTAACTATGGCTACACCTTC
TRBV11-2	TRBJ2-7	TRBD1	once	CASSLTTGSLYEQYF	TGTGCCAGCAGCTTAACGACAGGGTCACTCTACGAGCAGTACTTC
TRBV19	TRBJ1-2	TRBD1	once	CASSSRQGAGYGYTF	TGTGCCAGTAGTAGCAGACAGGGGGCGGGCTATGGCTACACCTTC
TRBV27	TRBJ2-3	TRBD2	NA	CASIERGVTDTQYF	TGTGCCAGCATAGAGCGGGGTGTCACAGATACGCAGTATTTT
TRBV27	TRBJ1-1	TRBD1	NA	CASSPGTGEGLKATEAFF	TGTGCCAGCAGTCCGGGGACAGGGGAGGGTTTAAAGGCCACTGAAGCTTTCTTT
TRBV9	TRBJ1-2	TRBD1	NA	CASSEGQGPAPAYGYTF	TGTGCCAGCAGCGAGGGACAGGGGCCCGCTCCTGCCTATGGCTACACCTTC
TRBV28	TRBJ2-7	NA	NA	CASTGQSYSYEQYF	TGTGCCAGCACAGGACAGAGTTACTCCTACGAGCAGTACTTC
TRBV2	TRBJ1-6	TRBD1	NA	CASRGTGGASSPLHF	TGTGCCAGCAGGGGGACAGGGGGCGCGAGTTCACCCCTCCACTTT
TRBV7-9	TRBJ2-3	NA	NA	CASSLGLLAPNSTDTQYF	TGTGCCAGCAGCTTAGGGCTTCTAGCGCCAAATAGCACAGATACGCAGTATTTT
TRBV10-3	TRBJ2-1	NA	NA	CATNTGFSSSYNEQFF	TGTGCCACGAATACAGGGTTTTCGAGCTCCTACAATGAGCAGTTCTTC
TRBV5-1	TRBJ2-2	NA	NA	CASSLPGQNTGELFF	TGCGCCAGCAGCTTGCCGGGACAGAACACCGGGGAGCTGTTTTTT